The present T cell receptor beta chain was sequenced within a study of OX40 agonist ivuxolimab in advanced cancers. Repertoires were generated with immunoSEQ multiplex PCR, while TCRdb's copy carries only in-frame clones and drops some. The sample has over 100,000 clones; 93% are singletons. As to this clone: Its antigen is as yet unknown.

Anyone with autoimmune disease history or systemic immunosuppression was excluded. Study conclusions and caveats: Among T cells, CD8+ cells averaged more expanded clones than CD4+ cells.

The clonotype originates from an adult with an advanced solid tumor such as melanoma, head and neck, liver or kidney cancer. The material sequenced was CD4+ or CD8+ T cells sorted from blood, taken in a trial of the OX40 agonist ivuxolimab.

CDR3 DNA: TGCGCCAGCCGAGACGGAGCCTACGAGCAGTACTTC. It yields the protein CASRDGAYEQYF. The chain carries TRBV10-2 and TRBJ2-7; D is uncertain. V lost 8 bases and J lost 2, with 10 bases in between. CDR3 length equals 12 residues. Germline V gene sequence: CDR1 WSHSY, CDR2 SAAADI.